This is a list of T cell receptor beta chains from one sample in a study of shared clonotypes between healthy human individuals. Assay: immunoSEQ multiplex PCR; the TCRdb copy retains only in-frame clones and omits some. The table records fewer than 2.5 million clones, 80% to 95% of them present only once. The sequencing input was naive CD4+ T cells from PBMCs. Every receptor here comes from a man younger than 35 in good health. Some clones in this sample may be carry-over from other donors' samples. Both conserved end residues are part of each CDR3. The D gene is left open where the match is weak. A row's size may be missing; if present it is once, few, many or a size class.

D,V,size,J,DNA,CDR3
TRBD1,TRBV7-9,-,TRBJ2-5,TGTGCCAGCAGCCGAGGGGGCCCGGAGACCCAGTACTTC,CASSRGGPETQYF
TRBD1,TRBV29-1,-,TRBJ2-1,TGCAGCGTTGAAGCTCGGACAGGGAATGAGCAGTTCTTC,CSVEARTGNEQFF
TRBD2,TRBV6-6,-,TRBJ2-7,TGTGCCAGCAGACTCCTAGCGGGAGGCTCCTACGAGCAGTACTTC,CASRLLAGGSYEQYF
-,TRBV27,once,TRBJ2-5,TGTGCCAGCAGGGCTAGCGGCCCAGGGGCCCAGTACTTC,CASRASGPGAQYF
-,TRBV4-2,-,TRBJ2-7,TGTGCCAGCAGCCCCCTAGGGACCCGGGTGAACGAGCAGTACTTC,CASSPLGTRVNEQYF
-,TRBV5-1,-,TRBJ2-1,TGCGCCAGCAGCTTGTCGGGGTTGACCTACAATGAGCAGTTCTTC,CASSLSGLTYNEQFF
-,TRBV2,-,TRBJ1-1,TGTGCCAGCACTTTACAACAGGGTGCGAACACTGAAGCTTTCTTT,CASTLQQGANTEAFF
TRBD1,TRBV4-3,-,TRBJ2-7,TGCGCCAGCAGCCAAGTGGTGACAGGGCTCTACGAGCAGTACTTC,CASSQVVTGLYEQYF
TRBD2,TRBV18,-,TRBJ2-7,TGTGCCAGCTCGGGGGGACTAGCGGGAGTTTCCTACGAGCAGTACTTC,CASSGGLAGVSYEQYF
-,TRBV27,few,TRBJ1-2,TGTGCCAGCAGTCCCCATGGACAGTCGAACTATGGCTACACCTTC,CASSPHGQSNYGYTF
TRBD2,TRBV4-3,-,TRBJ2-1,TGCGCCAGCAGCCAGGCAACTAGCGGGGGGTACAATGAGCAGTTCTTC,CASSQATSGGYNEQFF
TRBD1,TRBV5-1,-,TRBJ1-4,TGCGCCAGCAGCTTGGATACAGGGGGGGAAAAACTGTTTTTT,CASSLDTGGEKLFF
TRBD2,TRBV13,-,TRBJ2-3,TGTGCCAGCGGGAGGGCCTCCGTGGATACGCAGTATTTT,CASGRASVDTQYF
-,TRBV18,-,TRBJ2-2,TGTGCCAGCTCATTACTACTAGCTGGGGACACCGGGGAGCTGTTTTTT,CASSLLLAGDTGELFF
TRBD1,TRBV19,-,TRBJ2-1,TGTGCCAGTAGGGGCGGACAGGGCTACAATGAGCAGTTCTTC,CASRGGQGYNEQFF
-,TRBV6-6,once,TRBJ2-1,TGTGCCAGCAGTTACTTTGGTGGTAACAGCCCCAATGAGCAGTTCTTC,CASSYFGGNSPNEQFF
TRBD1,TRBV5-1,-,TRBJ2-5,TGCGCCAGCAGCTACGGGACAGGGGGAGGTGAGACCCAGTACTTC,CASSYGTGGGETQYF
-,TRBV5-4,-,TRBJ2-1,TGTGCCAGCAGCTTGGTGGGCGGTAGCTACAATGAGCAGTTCTTC,CASSLVGGSYNEQFF
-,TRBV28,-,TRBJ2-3,TGTGCCAGCATCCAAGGAGGGGCTGGCACAGATACGCAGTATTTT,CASIQGGAGTDTQYF
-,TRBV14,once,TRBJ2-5,TGTGCCAGCAGCCAAGGGTTCGGCAGATTACAAGAGACCCAGTACTTC,CASSQGFGRLQETQYF
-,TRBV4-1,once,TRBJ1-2,TGCGCCAGCAGCCAAGAAGCGGGGTTGGGTGGCTACACCTTC,CASSQEAGLGGYTF
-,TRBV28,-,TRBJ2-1,TGTGCCAGCAGTTTAAGCCCGCTAGAGTGGTTCTTC,CASSLSPLEWFF
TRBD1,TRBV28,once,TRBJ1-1,TGTGCCAGCGGGGTGCCGGGACAGGTGAACACTGAAGCTTTCTTT,CASGVPGQVNTEAFF
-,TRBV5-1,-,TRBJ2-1,TGCGCCAGCAGCTTGGACCCCGTCAGTGTCAATGAGCAGTTCTTC,CASSLDPVSVNEQFF
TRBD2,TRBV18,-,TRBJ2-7,TGTGCCAGCACGACCCTCAGGGCGGGAGGTGCCTACGAGCAGTACTTC,CASTTLRAGGAYEQYF
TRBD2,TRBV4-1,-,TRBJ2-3,TGCGCCAGCAGCTACCGACTAGCGGGAGCAGATACGCAGTATTTT,CASSYRLAGADTQYF
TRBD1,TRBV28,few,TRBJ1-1,TGTGCCAGCAGTTTGACAGGGATGAACACTGAAGCTTTCTTT,CASSLTGMNTEAFF
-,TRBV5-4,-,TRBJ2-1,TGTGCCAGCAGCTCCGGTGGTCGGGGAACCTACAATGAGCAGTTCTTC,CASSSGGRGTYNEQFF
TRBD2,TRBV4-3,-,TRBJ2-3,TGCGCCAGCAGCCGCGGACTAGCCACAGATACGCAGTATTTT,CASSRGLATDTQYF
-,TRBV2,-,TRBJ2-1,TGTGCCAGCAGTGAATTGGGCGGGAACTACAATGAGCAGTTCTTC,CASSELGGNYNEQFF
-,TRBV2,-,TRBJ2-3,TGTGCCAGCAGAAGAAGTCTAAGCGGCACAGATACGCAGTATTTT,CASRRSLSGTDTQYF
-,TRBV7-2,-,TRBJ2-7,TGTGCCAGCAGCTTGAGGGGGGACCTCTACGAGCAGTACTTC,CASSLRGDLYEQYF
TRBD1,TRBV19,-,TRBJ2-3,TGTGCCAGTAGTATTTTAGGGGGCGGCACAGATACGCAGTATTTT,CASSILGGGTDTQYF
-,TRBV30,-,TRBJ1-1,TGTGCCTGGAGTGTACACGGGAACACTGAAGCTTTCTTT,CAWSVHGNTEAFF
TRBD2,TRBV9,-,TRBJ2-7,TGTGCCAGCAGCCTACGTAAGGCGACAGGGTTTGGGGTAGCGGGGGCCAGAGCCCCCGAGCAGTACTTC,CASSLRKATGFGVAGARAPEQYF
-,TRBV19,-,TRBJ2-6,TGTGCCAGTAGTATTGGTTCCCCCAGCTCTGGGGCCAACGTCCTGACTTTC,CASSIGSPSSGANVLTF
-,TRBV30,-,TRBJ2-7,TGTGCCTGGAGTCATCGGGGGAGCCTTAGCGCGCAGTACTTC,CAWSHRGSLSAQYF
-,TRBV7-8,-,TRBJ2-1,TGTGCCAGCAGCTTAGACAGGGAGGCTGAGCAGTTCTTC,CASSLDREAEQFF
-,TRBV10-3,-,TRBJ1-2,TGTGCCATCAGTGAGGGGACTTGGGGCTACACCTTC,CAISEGTWGYTF
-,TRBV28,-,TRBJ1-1,TGTGCCAGCCCTCCCGCAGGAGCCATGAACACTGAAGCTTTCTTT,CASPPAGAMNTEAFF
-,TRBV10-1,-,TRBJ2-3,TGCGCCAGCAGTGAGAGAATATTGACCACAGATACGCAGTATTTT,CASSERILTTDTQYF
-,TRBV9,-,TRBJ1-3,TGTGCCAGCAGCGTAGGCCAAAACCGGGACACCATATATTTT,CASSVGQNRDTIYF
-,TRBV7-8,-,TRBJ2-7,TGTGCCAGCAGCTTAGCCGGCGGCAGCTCCTACGAGCAGTACTTC,CASSLAGGSSYEQYF
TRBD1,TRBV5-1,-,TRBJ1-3,TGCGCCAGCAGCGCGGGACAGGTTGGAAACACCATATATTTT,CASSAGQVGNTIYF
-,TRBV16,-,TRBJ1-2,TGTGCCAGCAGCCAAGCCCGGGACTATGGCTACACCTTC,CASSQARDYGYTF
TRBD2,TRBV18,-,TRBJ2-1,TGTGCCAGCTCACTTTACGGGGGGGAGATCGATGAGCAGTTCTTC,CASSLYGGEIDEQFF
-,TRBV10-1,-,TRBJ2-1,TGCGCCAGCAGTGCCCCATCCGGGAGATCTCCCGATGAGCAGTTCTTC,CASSAPSGRSPDEQFF
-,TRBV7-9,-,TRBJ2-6,TGTGCCAGCAGCTTAGCAGGGGCCTCTGGGGCCAACGTCCTGACTTTC,CASSLAGASGANVLTF
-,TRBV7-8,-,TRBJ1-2,TGTGCCAGCAGCTTAGGCAGGTCCTATGGCTACACCTTC,CASSLGRSYGYTF
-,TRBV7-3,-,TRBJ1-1,TGTGCCAGCAGCTTAGTCAGGTCGGGTTTGGGGACTGAAGCTTTCTTT,CASSLVRSGLGTEAFF
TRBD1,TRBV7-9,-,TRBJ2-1,TGTGCCAGCAGCGCGGACAGGGGACACCTCACTCAGTTCTTC,CASSADRGHLTQFF
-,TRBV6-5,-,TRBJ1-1,TGTGCCAGCAGTTACTTCGGGACGGTGAACACTGAAGCTTTCTTT,CASSYFGTVNTEAFF
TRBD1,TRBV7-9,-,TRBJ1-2,TGTGCCAGCAGCCTGGGACAGGGAGTCTATGGCTACACCTTC,CASSLGQGVYGYTF